This TCR beta chain was recorded in a study of response to subunit inactivated influenza vaccine (dated by TCRdb to the late 2010s). With regard to the full study: The study used deep quantitative T cell receptor repertoire profiling to track responses to a trivalent subunit inactivated influenza vaccine.

Library generation was performed with RT-PCR. Sequencing used an Illumina HiSeq 2500. TCRdb redid the processing of the public reads, applying fastp at Q25 and MiXCR, and retained in-frame beta chains. Records with the same CDR3 protein are collapsed into one entry carrying the most frequent genes and DNA. The sample includes some 500,000 distinct CDR3 sequences, with approximately 15% observed a single time. 2.5% to 3.5% of the sample is in the top ten clones. What the work shows at the level of the full study, not this receptor alone: It was suggested by the authors that each seasonal influenza vaccination may recruit only a limited number of new T cells.

This clonotype was observed a handful of times. The antigen this receptor binds is unknown. No base-level quality is on record; no much larger clone is a single base apart. The cysteine opens and the phenylalanine closes a CDR3 of 13 amino acids. The entry retains the CDR3 DNA only, 39 bases that are in frame from base 1. CDR1 LGHDT and CDR2 YNNKEL are derived from the germline V gene (reference sequence). At the junction V is shortened by 0 bases and J by 8 bases, with 10 bases in between. The V gene is TRBV3-1 and the J gene is TRBJ1-2; no confident D gene assignment can be made. The sequence derives from a man aged 45-69 years who received an inactivated influenza vaccine. Donor details come from another sample of the same person, matched by shared clones. Sample: CD4+ T cells sorted from PBMCs, taken 23 months after vaccination. The bases are TGTGCCAGCAGCCAAGAGAGGATTGGGGGCTACACCTTC. Its amino acids are CASSQERIGGYTF. Outside the CDR3, residues come from the reference TRBV3-1 and TRBJ1-2 proteins, so the full variable domain is: DTAVSQTPKYLVTQMGNDKSIKCEQNLGHDTMYWYKQDSKKFLKIMFSYNNKELIINETVPNRFSPKSPDKAHLNLHINSLELGDSAVYFCASSQERIGGYTFGSGTRLTVV.